A selection of T cell receptor beta chains follows, all from one sample in a study of regulatory T cells in long-lasting Graves disease. TCRdb independently ran MiXCR on the multiplex PCR reads; one entry per CDR3 protein. The repertoire holds about 470,000 distinct CDR3 sequences, with around a fifth as singletons. The sample was peripheral blood mononuclear cells (PBMCs), taken when the disease was refractory, from a patient treated with antithyroid drugs. The receptors were sampled from a female donor with Graves disease. Both conserved end residues are part of each CDR3. Each record gives: CDR3 length, J gene, V gene, clone size, D gene, CDR3 protein, CDR3 DNA. A D gene is named only where the DNA matches it firmly. Part of the rows lack a size; the others show once, few, many or a class for expanded clones.

CDR3 length: 13; J gene: TRBJ1-1; V gene: TRBV6-1; clone size: few; D gene: -; CDR3 protein: CASTNKGRSGAFF; CDR3 DNA: TGTGCCAGCACCAATAAGGGCCGGAGTGGAGCTTTCTTT
CDR3 length: 13; J gene: TRBJ2-7; V gene: TRBV15; clone size: many; D gene: -; CDR3 protein: CATSPAGTDVQYF; CDR3 DNA: TGTGCCACCAGCCCAGCCGGGACCGACGTGCAGTACTTC
CDR3 length: 15; J gene: TRBJ1-6; V gene: TRBV7-3; clone size: many; D gene: -; CDR3 protein: CASSSLGPGNSPLHF; CDR3 DNA: TGTGCCAGCAGCTCCCTGGGGCCGGGTAATTCACCCCTCCACTTT
CDR3 length: 13; J gene: TRBJ1-4; V gene: TRBV6-1; clone size: few; D gene: -; CDR3 protein: CASSALRGEKLFF; CDR3 DNA: TGTGCCAGCAGTGCATTAAGAGGTGAAAAACTGTTTTTT
CDR3 length: 13; J gene: TRBJ1-6; V gene: TRBV28; clone size: many; D gene: -; CDR3 protein: CASSLTVRSPLHF; CDR3 DNA: TGTGCCAGCAGCCTTACCGTGAGGTCACCCCTCCACTTT
CDR3 length: 15; J gene: TRBJ2-7; V gene: TRBV28; clone size: many; D gene: TRBD1; CDR3 protein: CASSFMDRGLYEQYF; CDR3 DNA: TGTGCCAGCAGTTTTATGGACAGGGGCCTCTACGAGCAGTACTTC
CDR3 length: 16; J gene: TRBJ1-1; V gene: TRBV9; clone size: few; D gene: -; CDR3 protein: CASSGGDGLLNTEAFF; CDR3 DNA: TGTGCCAGCAGCGGGGGGGACGGCCTTTTGAACACTGAAGCTTTCTTT
CDR3 length: 13; J gene: TRBJ2-7; V gene: TRBV19; clone size: -; D gene: -; CDR3 protein: CASSITGLYEQYF; CDR3 DNA: TGTGCCAGTAGTATTACCGGATTATACGAGCAGTACTTC
CDR3 length: 16; J gene: TRBJ1-5; V gene: TRBV4-2; clone size: -; D gene: -; CDR3 protein: CASSQDLWQRNQPQHF; CDR3 DNA: TGTGCCAGCAGCCAAGATTTGTGGCAGAGAAATCAGCCCCAGCATTTT
CDR3 length: 16; J gene: TRBJ2-3; V gene: TRBV7-9; clone size: -; D gene: TRBD2; CDR3 protein: CASSLQLAGTTDTQYF; CDR3 DNA: TGTGCCAGCAGCTTACAGCTAGCGGGAACCACAGATACGCAGTATTTT
CDR3 length: 13; J gene: TRBJ1-2; V gene: TRBV2; clone size: many; D gene: -; CDR3 protein: CASSEESEGRYTF; CDR3 DNA: TGTGCCAGCAGTGAAGAATCGGAGGGACGCTACACCTTC
CDR3 length: 16; J gene: TRBJ1-6; V gene: TRBV7-9; clone size: -; D gene: TRBD1; CDR3 protein: CASSLAQGPGGSPLHF; CDR3 DNA: TGTGCCAGCAGCTTAGCACAGGGGCCGGGGGGCTCACCCCTCCACTTT
CDR3 length: 13; J gene: TRBJ2-7; V gene: TRBV27; clone size: many; D gene: -; CDR3 protein: CASSLSRSYEQYF; CDR3 DNA: TGTGCCAGCAGCTTATCCAGATCCTACGAGCAGTACTTC
CDR3 length: 17; J gene: TRBJ2-5; V gene: TRBV19; clone size: few; D gene: -; CDR3 protein: CASSMGLGPQRMETQYF; CDR3 DNA: TGTGCCAGTAGTATGGGCCTCGGGCCTCAACGGATGGAGACCCAGTACTTC
CDR3 length: 12; J gene: TRBJ2-7; V gene: TRBV13; clone size: few; D gene: -; CDR3 protein: CASSPGTGVQYF; CDR3 DNA: TGTGCCAGCAGCCCCGGGACGGGAGTGCAGTACTTC
CDR3 length: 15; J gene: TRBJ1-3; V gene: TRBV3-1; clone size: many; D gene: -; CDR3 protein: CASSQAGTSGNTIYF; CDR3 DNA: TGTGCCAGCAGCCAAGCGGGAACCTCTGGAAACACCATATATTTT
CDR3 length: 15; J gene: TRBJ2-7; V gene: TRBV7-6; clone size: -; D gene: TRBD1; CDR3 protein: CASSPRTGGSYERYF; CDR3 DNA: TGTGCCAGCAGCCCCCGGACAGGGGGTTCCTACGAGCGGTACTTC
CDR3 length: 13; J gene: TRBJ2-1; V gene: TRBV11-2; clone size: -; D gene: -; CDR3 protein: CASSLIDADEQFF; CDR3 DNA: TGTGCCAGCAGCTTAATAGACGCGGATGAGCAGTTCTTC
CDR3 length: 15; J gene: TRBJ1-4; V gene: TRBV29-1; clone size: many; D gene: -; CDR3 protein: CSVEKFRGRREKLFF; CDR3 DNA: TGCAGCGTTGAAAAGTTCCGGGGGCGAAGGGAAAAACTGTTTTTT